This TCR beta chain derives from a study of patients and donors after allogeneic stem cell transplantation. V gave up 0 bases and J gave up 0 bases, with 13 bases separating them. The CDR3 extends over 17 amino acids. Germline assignment: CDR1 LGHNA and CDR2 YSLEER. TCRdb passed the RT-PCR reads through MiXCR, listing each CDR3 protein once. Among tens of thousands of distinct CDR3 sequences listed, 25% to 40% were seen once. The clonotype comes from a human donor who was either an allogeneic HSCT recipient or a stem cell or donor lymphocyte infusion donor (not recorded which). It is not recorded whose cells these are; they may come from a transplant donor. This chain joins TRBV4-3 and TRBJ2-3; D gene ambiguous. The sample was blood, either unsorted or a sorted T cell fraction (not recorded which). CDR3 region: CASSQDRGSASTDTQYF. The CDR3 DNA follows: TGCGCCAGCAGCCAAGATCGAGGCAGCGCTAGCACAGATACGCAGTATTTT.